This entry is about one TCR beta chain. At baseline, cycle 4 day 1, and cycle 7 day 1, blood was sampled. The data derive from a study of OX40 agonist ivuxolimab in advanced cancers. This CDR3 contains 15 residues. V was trimmed by 4 bases and J by 2 bases, leaving 13 bases between them. CDR1 is PRHDT and CDR2 is FYEKMQ in the germline V gene (reference sequence). The repertoire was sequenced with immunoSEQ multiplex PCR; TCRdb's copy has only in-frame clones and lacks some. The sample has tens of thousands of clones; 75% to 80% are singletons. This receptor was identified in an adult with an advanced solid tumor such as melanoma, head and neck, liver or kidney cancer. The source was CD4+ or CD8+ T cells sorted from blood, collected in a trial of the OX40 agonist ivuxolimab. The rearrangement joins TRBV13 to TRBJ2-3; maybe TRBD2 (6 bases). The CDR3 region has the DNA TGTGCCAGCAGCTCGGGACTGGAATACACAGATACGCAGTATTTT. This codes for CASSSGLEYTDTQYF.